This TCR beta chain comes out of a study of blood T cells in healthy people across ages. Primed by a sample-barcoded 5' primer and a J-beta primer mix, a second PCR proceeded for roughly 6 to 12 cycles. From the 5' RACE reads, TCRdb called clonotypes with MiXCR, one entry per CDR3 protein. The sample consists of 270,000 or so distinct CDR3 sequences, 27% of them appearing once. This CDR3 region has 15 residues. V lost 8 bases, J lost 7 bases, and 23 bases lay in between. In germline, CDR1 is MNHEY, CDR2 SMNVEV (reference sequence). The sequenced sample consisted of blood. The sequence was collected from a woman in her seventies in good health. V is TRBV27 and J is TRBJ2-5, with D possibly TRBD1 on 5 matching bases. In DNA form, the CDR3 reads TGTGCCAGCGCCTATTCCGGACAAATTAGGGTGACCCAGTACTTC. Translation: CASAYSGQIRVTQYF.